Each of the 32 T cell receptor beta chains below was sequenced from the same sample in a study of OX40 agonist ivuxolimab in advanced cancers. Generated by immunoSEQ multiplex PCR, the TCRdb table keeps only in-frame clones and is missing some. The sample includes 73,000 or so clones, under 95% of them seen just once. The sample consisted of CD4+ or CD8+ T cells sorted from blood, taken in a trial of the OX40 agonist ivuxolimab. The receptors derive from an adult with an advanced solid tumor such as melanoma, head and neck, liver or kidney cancer.

The chain is built from TRBV29-1 and TRBJ1-3; D gene ambiguous. The germline V gene has CDR1 SQVTM and CDR2 ANQGSEA. V shed 4 bases and J shed 1 base, with 11 bases lying between them. The CDR3 has 14 residues. The DNA for the CDR3 is TGCAGCGTTGTCGATAGAGAATCTGGAAACACCATATATTTT. As protein: CSVVDRESGNTIYF.

The chain carries TRBV7-2 and TRBJ1-4; D perhaps matches TRBD1 (5 bases). Trimming removed 5 bases at V and 8 bases at J, with 18 bases between. This CDR3 is 15 amino acids long. Germline V gene data show CDR1 as SGHTA and CDR2 as FQGNSA. The CDR3 loop is CASSQTRGPVEKLFF. DNA for the CDR3: TGTGCCAGCAGCCAAACAAGGGGCCCCGTCGAAAAACTGTTTTTT.

The chain is built from TRBV7-9 and TRBJ1-2, with D uncertain. The V end lost 4 bases, the J end lost 3 bases, and 21 bases lay between the germline ends. The germline V gene has CDR1 SEHNR and CDR2 FQNEAQ (reference sequence). This CDR3 is 17 amino acids long. CDR3 sequence: CASSSSDLLIRDYGYTF. The CDR3 nucleotides are TGTGCCAGCAGCTCAAGCGACCTACTTATAAGGGACTATGGCTACACCTTC.

This rearrangement joins TRBV10-3 to TRBJ2-7; 7 bases agree with TRBD2. This CDR3 is built from 13 residues. After removal of 9 bases from V and 1 base from J, the junction contained 6 bases not matched to a gene. Germline loops: CDR1 ENHRY, CDR2 SYGVKD. CDR3 sequence (DNA): TGTGCCATACAACTAGCGCTTTCCTACGAGCAGTACTTC. Its protein is CAIQLALSYEQYF.

The rearrangement uses TRBV12-5 and TRBJ2-1, with D hard to call. CDR1 is LGHNT and CDR2 is FRNRAP in the germline V gene. The germline V and J ends were trimmed by 0 bases and 11 bases, with 11 bases remaining between them. This CDR3 has 13 amino acids. CDR3: CASGLVSERKQFF. In DNA form, the CDR3 reads TGTGCTAGTGGTTTGGTCAGTGAGAGGAAGCAGTTCTTC.

The gene calls are TRBV5-1 and TRBJ1-2; possible D gene TRBD1, 5 bases. V was trimmed by 4 bases and J by 4 bases, leaving 11 bases between them. This CDR3 contains 13 residues. Germline V gives CDR1 SGHRS, CDR2 YFSETQ. CDR3 bases: TGCGCCAGCAGCCTAGACAGTTCCTATGGCTACACCTTC. Translation gives CASSLDSSYGYTF.

This clone showed up just once. The chain uses TRBV7-9 and TRBJ1-2; 9 bases map to TRBD1. Per germline, CDR1 SEHNR and CDR2 FQNEAQ (reference sequence). This CDR3 spans 13 amino acids. The ends lost 5 bases at V and 10 bases at J; junction bases unmatched: 8. In DNA, the CDR3 is TGTGCCAGCAGCCTGGGACAGGGAGGGGTCTACACCTTC. This encodes CASSLGQGGVYTF.

The chain joins TRBV5-4 to TRBJ2-3; TRBD1 might be the D (6 bases). Germline CDR1 and CDR2: SGHNT and YYREEE (reference sequence). CDR3 size: 17 residues. The germline V and J ends were trimmed by 5 bases and 0 bases, with 19 bases remaining between them. The CDR3 loop is CASSPTGTPSSTDTQYF. As DNA, the CDR3 is TGTGCCAGCAGTCCTACCGGGACACCTTCTAGCACAGATACGCAGTATTTT.

V is TRBV9 and J is TRBJ2-3; perhaps D is TRBD1 or TRBD2 (5 bases each). The CDR3 loop spans 14 amino acids. Between the trimmed V and J ends, which lost 0 bases and 4 bases, there was a span of 9 bases. Germline V gene lookup returns CDR1 SGDLS and CDR2 YYNGEE. The CDR3 region has the DNA TGTGCCAGCAGCGTAGGAGGGGTTGCAGATACGCAGTATTTT. Its translation: CASSVGGVADTQYF.

The chain employs TRBV6-1 and TRBJ2-5, with D maybe TRBD2 (6 bases). The V end lost 0 bases, the J end lost 2 bases, and 10 bases lay between the germline ends. This CDR3 region has 15 residues. Germline CDR1 MNHNS, CDR2 SASEGT. CDR3 in DNA: TGTGCCAGCAGTGAAGCTGTGGGGGGTCAAGAGACCCAGTACTTC. It is translated as CASSEAVGGQETQYF.

This CDR3 is CASSLSGLAGPSYEQYF. For the CDR3, the DNA is TGTGCCAGCAGTTTATCGGGACTAGCGGGGCCCTCCTACGAGCAGTACTTC. The chain uses TRBV27 and TRBJ2-7; TRBD2 matches 13 bases. After removal of 0 bases from V and 0 bases from J, the junction contained 2 bases not matched to a gene. The CDR3 totals 17 residues. CDR1 is MNHEY and CDR2 is SMNVEV in the germline V gene (reference sequence).

The V gene is TRBV2, the J gene TRBJ2-1, with D perhaps matching TRBD1 (5 bases). Trimming took off 7 bases at V and 7 bases at J, with 17 bases between the two ends. Per germline, CDR1 SNHLY and CDR2 FYNNEI. The CDR3 has 14 residues. CDR3 DNA: TGTGCCAGCACAGACCTCCAGGGTGCGAATGAGCAGTTCTTC. Residues: CASTDLQGANEQFF.

Notes on this clone: This sample includes further DNA sequences coding for the same CDR3. V gene TRBV7-8 combines with J gene TRBJ2-7; tentatively, D is TRBD1 (5 bases). Trimming removed 5 bases from V and 5 bases from J, with 13 bases in between. The CDR3 covers 13 residues. CDR1 and CDR2 from the germline V gene are SGHVS and FQNEAQ. The CDR3 nucleotides are TGTGCCAGCAGCCAGGGTCTGGGTAACGAGCAGTACTTC. Encoded protein: CASSQGLGNEQYF.

This clone was detected only once. V usage is TRBV4-2 and J usage is TRBJ2-3; no reliable D call. Trimming pared 0 bases from V and 1 base from J, leaving 14 bases between. The CDR3 covers 17 residues. Germline V lookup: CDR1 LGHNA, CDR2 YNFKEQ. In nucleotides, the CDR3 is TGTGCCAGCAGCCAAGAACTGGCCAGCGAAGGCACAGATACGCAGTATTTT. Its protein is CASSQELASEGTDTQYF.

The V gene is TRBV29-1, the J gene TRBJ2-7; D may be TRBD1 (5 bases). The V gene lost 6 bases and the J gene lost 3 bases, with 12 bases spanning the gap. Germline V gene sequence: CDR1 SQVTM, CDR2 ANQGSEA. This CDR3 contains 12 residues. The CDR3 reads CSVLPDSYEQYF. CDR3 DNA sequence: TGCAGCGTATTACCAGACAGCTACGAGCAGTACTTC.

This chain links TRBV5-1 with TRBJ2-7, with TRBD1 matching over 10 bases. From germline, CDR1 is SGHRS and CDR2 YFSETQ. Unmatched junction bases numbered 0, after V lost 0 bases and J lost 3 bases. The CDR3 sequence is 14 residues long. CDR3 in DNA: TGCGCCAGCAGCTTGGGGACAGGGGGCTACGAGCAGTACTTC. It translates to CASSLGTGGYEQYF.

This rearrangement joins TRBV4-1 to TRBJ2-3, with D perhaps TRBD1 or TRBD2 (5 bases each). Trimming took off 3 bases at V and 3 bases at J, with 16 bases between the two ends. Germline lookup yields CDR1 MGHRA and CDR2 YSYEKL. The CDR3 has 16 residues. The CDR3 protein is CASSQGPEGRTDTQYF. The CDR3 region has the DNA TGCGCCAGCAGCCAGGGACCTGAAGGAAGGACAGATACGCAGTATTTT.

V gene TRBV2 combines with J gene TRBJ2-3; possible D gene TRBD2, 7 bases. Deletions cut 7 bases from V and 4 bases from J, with 18 bases between. CDR1 and CDR2 from the germline V gene are SNHLY and FYNNEI. This CDR3 has 15 amino acids. This CDR3 reads CASIRGGAIPDTQYF. CDR3 nucleotides: TGTGCCAGCATTAGAGGGGGGGCCATCCCAGATACGCAGTATTTT.

The chain employs TRBV11-2 and TRBJ2-6; D remains ambiguous. Germline assignment: CDR1 SGHAT and CDR2 FQNNGV. The CDR3 is 15 residues long. V was trimmed by 6 bases and J by 2 bases, leaving 11 bases between them. As DNA, the CDR3 is TGTGCCAGCAGTCCCAGGATAACTGGGGCCAACGTCCTGACTTTC. Translating it yields CASSPRITGANVLTF.

The rearrangement links TRBV21-1 to TRBJ2-3; TRBD2, as called in the table, went unchecked against the DNA. TRBV21-1 is a recognized pseudogene. CDR3 length: 16 residues. CDR3 amino acids: CASSNPSGGSTDTQYF. The CDR3 DNA reads as TGTGCCAGCAGCAACCCTAGCGGGGGCAGCACAGATACGCAGTATTTT.

This clone was counted once. The rearrangement uses TRBV11-2 and TRBJ1-5, with D hard to call. The germline V and J ends were trimmed by 1 base and 0 bases, with 13 bases remaining between them. The CDR3 is 17 amino acids. From germline, CDR1 is SGHAT and CDR2 FQNNGV. The CDR3 loop is CASSLGAAPYSNQPQHF. The CDR3 nucleotides read TGTGCCAGCAGCTTAGGGGCAGCTCCTTATAGCAATCAGCCCCAGCATTTT.

This clone was counted a few times. The rearrangement links TRBV10-3 to TRBJ2-7; 7 nucleotides align to TRBD1. The CDR3 extends over 13 amino acids. J lost 0 bases, V lost 8 bases, and 4 bases had no gene match. Germline CDR1 is ENHRY and CDR2 is SYGVKD. The CDR3 protein is CAIGTEDSYEQYF. As DNA, the CDR3 is TGTGCCATCGGGACAGAGGACTCCTACGAGCAGTACTTC.

The chain carries TRBV4-1 and TRBJ2-7, with D hard to call. The V end lost 1 base, the J end lost 1 base, and 17 bases lay between the germline ends. In germline, CDR1 is MGHRA, CDR2 YSYEKL. CDR3 length equals 17 residues. The CDR3 loop reads CASSQGPPTALSYEQYF. CDR3 DNA: TGCGCCAGCAGCCAAGGGCCCCCGACGGCCCTATCCTACGAGCAGTACTTC.

The chain carries TRBV11-2 and TRBJ2-1, with 9 bases fitting TRBD2. The germline gives CDR1 SGHAT, CDR2 FQNNGV. Losses at the gene ends were 3 bases for V and 8 bases for J; bases not matched to a gene: 5. The CDR3 runs to 14 residues. CDR3 bases: TGTGCCAGCAGCTTTAGCGGGGGTGGGGATGAGCAGTTCTTC. It translates to CASSFSGGGDEQFF.

V usage is TRBV13 and J usage is TRBJ1-5; D is perhaps TRBD1 (5 bases). Germline V gene sequence: CDR1 PRHDT, CDR2 FYEKMQ (reference sequence). The CDR3 consists of 14 residues. V was clipped by 0 bases and J by 6 bases, with 9 bases between them. CDR3 amino acids: CASSLGPQGQPQHF. CDR3 sequence (DNA): TGTGCCAGCAGCTTAGGTCCTCAGGGTCAGCCCCAGCATTTT.

The chain uses TRBV7-2 and TRBJ2-1; no clear D. There are 13 residues in the CDR3. The germline V gene encodes CDR1 SGHTA and CDR2 FQGNSA. Trimming pared 2 bases from V and 9 bases from J, leaving 11 bases between. CDR3 in amino acids: CASSLFPLLEQFF. The CDR3 bases are TGTGCCAGCAGCTTATTCCCTCTCCTTGAGCAGTTCTTC.

CDR3 sequence reads: CASSSRAGFHNSPLHF. The CDR3 nucleotides are TGTGCCAGCAGTTCAAGGGCAGGGTTCCATAATTCACCCCTCCACTTT. V usage is TRBV27 and J usage is TRBJ1-6, with a weak D call TRBD1 (5 bases). Trimming shortened V by 4 bases and J by 5 bases, and 15 bases separated the two germline ends. The CDR3 has 16 amino acids. Germline V lookup: CDR1 MNHEY, CDR2 SMNVEV (reference sequence).

V and J are TRBV27 and TRBJ1-1; D uncertain. The germline V and J ends were trimmed by 5 bases and 4 bases, with 11 bases remaining between them. CDR3 length equals 13 residues. Per the germline V gene, CDR1 is MNHEY and CDR2 is SMNVEV (reference sequence). The CDR3 here is CASSLNEGTEAFF. CDR3 nucleotide sequence: TGTGCCAGCAGTCTTAACGAGGGCACTGAAGCTTTCTTT.

The rearrangement joins TRBV15 to TRBJ2-7; D remains unclear. Germline values: CDR1 LNHNV, CDR2 YYDKDF (reference sequence). This CDR3 region has 14 residues. V lost 5 bases and J 1 base, leaving 12 bases between the germline ends. In nucleotides, the CDR3 is TGTGCCACCAGCCGAGTGGGTTATTCCTACGAGCAGTACTTC. It is translated as CATSRVGYSYEQYF.

J is TRBJ2-1 and V is TRBV6-1; TRBD2 aligns across 9 bases. The length of the CDR3 is 16 residues. V lost 3 bases and J lost 5; bases outside the gene matches: 8. CDR1 is MNHNS, CDR2 SASEGT, per germline. The CDR3, as DNA: TGTGCCAGCAGTGAGATAATAGCGGGGGAGCACAATGAGCAGTTCTTC. Its translation: CASSEIIAGEHNEQFF.

V usage is TRBV6-1 and J usage is TRBJ2-3; D not certain. The length of the CDR3 is 15 residues. Germline CDR1 is MNHNS and CDR2 is SASEGT. V was pared by 5 bases and J by 1 base, with 13 bases between. Here the CDR3 reads CASSPTRMGTDTQYF. The CDR3 coding sequence is TGTGCCAGCAGTCCCACGCGGATGGGCACAGATACGCAGTATTTT.

The genes are TRBV29-1 and TRBJ2-6; 9 bases align to TRBD1. Trimming at V came to 3 bases and at J to 1 base, leaving 19 bases not matched to a gene. Germline CDR1 reads SQVTM; CDR2 reads ANQGSEA. This CDR3 contains 21 residues. The DNA of the CDR3 is TGCAGCGTTGATCGGTCGGCGGGGACAGGGATATTAAGGTCTGGGGCCAACGTCCTGACTTTC. It yields the protein CSVDRSAGTGILRSGANVLTF.